This is a list of T cell receptor beta chains from one sample in a study of blood T cell repertoires in COVID-19. This table comes from immunoSEQ multiplex PCR, and its TCRdb copy is limited to in-frame clones, with some not included. This sample has some 180,000 clones; around 83% occur once, and the top ten carry roughly 6.2%. The sample taken for sequencing was PBMCs or T cells enriched from blood (not recorded which). The receptor source for this set is a man between 40 and 49 years old who had recovered from COVID-19. Each CDR3 is given without its conserved first and last residue. Each record gives: J gene, V gene, CDR3 protein.

TRBJ1-3 | TRBV13 | ASSSRATGNTIY
TRBJ2-7 | TRBV28 | ASSLGRGGSYEQY
TRBJ2-7 | TRBV28 | AIQDRDRGVYEQY
TRBJ2-7 | TRBV7-2 | ASSNLGDSRYEQY
TRBJ1-1 | TRBV7-2 | ASSRSLKANTEAF
TRBJ2-7 | TRBV28 | ASSSPGGTSYEQY
TRBJ2-2 | TRBV2 | ASSVTGVGGELF
TRBJ2-3 | TRBV11-2 | ASSLRRGYTDTQY
TRBJ2-7 | TRBV11-2 | ASRQGPRVVYEQY
TRBJ2-2 | TRBV14 | ASSPSRQGANTGELF
TRBJ1-4 | TRBV28 | ASREPGNEKLF
TRBJ2-1 | TRBV2 | ASSIQAGGYNEQF
TRBJ2-7 | TRBV27 | ASSNSEASYEQY
TRBJ2-7 | TRBV27 | ASSLFGSEMFYEQY
TRBJ1-4 | TRBV6-5 | AGRDRGLANEKLF
TRBJ2-2 | TRBV2 | ASTRDRAGELF
TRBJ2-3 | TRBV9 | ASSVEREGTDTQY
TRBJ2-7 | TRBV11-2 | ASSSRQGSNPYEQY
TRBJ2-7 | TRBV5-1 | ASSLWASYEQY
TRBJ1-1 | TRBV7-9 | ASSLTGVDTEAF